One sample yielded the 29 T cell receptor beta chains listed below, sequenced in a study of blood T cell repertoires in COVID-19 (dated by TCRdb to 2018 to 2020). The receptor library was made with the immunoSEQ multiplex PCR assay. The table comes from immuneACCESS by way of TCRdb, which keeps in-frame sequences with V and J called. Part of the clones is missing from these tables; in studies checked, under half for an unresolved V gene and the rest for unknown reasons. The sample table holds around 64,000 clones, of which about 75% were seen once. Around half of the sample goes to the ten largest clones. The material sequenced was PBMCs or T cells enriched from blood (not recorded which). The receptor source for this set is a woman aged 55 to 70 who had been exposed to COVID-19.

V usage is TRBV27 and J usage is TRBJ1-2, with D hard to call. The CDR3 contains 15 residues. Between the trimmed V and J ends, which lost 8 bases and 5 bases, there was a span of 21 bases. Looked up from germline, CDR1 is MNHEY and CDR2 is SMNVEV (reference sequence). CDR3 sequence (DNA): TGTGCCAGCTCCCCCCGACGGGTCATGGCATATGGCTACACCTTC. Its translation: CASSPRRVMAYGYTF.

This clone was seen more than once but under ten times. The V call is TRBV11-3, the J call TRBJ2-1, with D uncertain. This CDR3 spans 13 amino acids. The germline V gene encodes CDR1 SGHNT and CDR2 YENEEA. Trimming removed 3 bases from V and 6 bases from J, with 9 bases in between. Here the CDR3 reads CASSFGALNEQFF. The CDR3 coding sequence is TGTGCCAGCAGCTTTGGAGCCCTCAATGAGCAGTTCTTC.

This clone was seen many times. The chain uses TRBV9 and TRBJ1-4; D is possibly TRBD1 (5 bases). Trimming took off 3 bases at V and 2 bases at J, with 8 bases between the two ends. Germline V CDR1 and CDR2: SGDLS, YYNGEE. The CDR3 is 14 amino acids. This CDR3 reads CASSAGVTNEKLFF. CDR3 in DNA: TGTGCCAGCAGCGCGGGGGTTACTAATGAAAAACTGTTTTTT.

The J gene is TRBJ1-1, the V gene TRBV5-1; D perhaps matches TRBD1 (5 bases). Germline CDR1 SGHRS, CDR2 YFSETQ. The V end was cut by 0 bases, the J end by 1 base, with 7 bases between. The CDR3 runs to 14 residues. The chain's CDR3 is CASSLVGGNTEAFF. The CDR3 bases are TGCGCCAGCAGCTTGGTGGGGGGGAACACTGAAGCTTTCTTT.

The genes are TRBV7-3 and TRBJ1-1; weak D call: TRBD1 (6 bases). The germline V and J ends were trimmed by 4 bases and 5 bases, with 17 bases remaining between them. Germline CDR1 reads SGHTA; CDR2 reads FQGTGA. The CDR3 loop spans 15 amino acids. Written as DNA, the CDR3 is TGTGCCAGCAGCTCCACAGCGGGGGGCCCAACTGAAGCTTTCTTT. Translated, it gives CASSSTAGGPTEAFF.

The V call is TRBV7-2, the J call TRBJ1-5; D possibly corresponds to TRBD1 (5 bases). The CDR3 consists of 16 residues. Germline V lookup: CDR1 SGHTA, CDR2 FQGNSA. V was pared by 2 bases and J by 3 bases, with 14 bases between. CDR3 in DNA: TGTGCCAGCAGCTTATATGGGGGGAGGGTCAATCAGCCCCAGCATTTT. Its protein is CASSLYGGRVNQPQHF.

The table lists this clone with a few counts. The chain recombines TRBV11-2 with TRBJ1-2; D might be TRBD1 (5 bases). Trimming removed 5 bases from V and 6 bases from J, with 13 bases in between. Germline values: CDR1 SGHAT, CDR2 FQNNGV. CDR3 length: 13 residues. The CDR3 nucleotides read TGTGCCAGCAGCGAAGGGGTACTCAATGGCTACACCTTC. Translating gives CASSEGVLNGYTF. Drawing the rest from reference TRBV11-2 and TRBJ1-2, the complete variable domain is EAGVAQSPRYKIIEKRQSVAFWCNPISGHATLYWYQQILGQGPKLLIQFQNNGVVDDSQLPKDRFSAERLKGVDSTLKIQPAKLEDSAVYLCASSEGVLNGYTFGSGTRLTVV.

This clone was observed a handful of times. The rearrangement joins TRBV28 to TRBJ1-1; D is possibly TRBD1 (5 bases). The V gene's germline CDR1 is MDHEN and CDR2 SYDVKM. Trimming cost V 5 bases and J 3 bases, with 13 bases left between them. The CDR3 sequence is 14 residues long. CDR3 sequence: CASSASGWDTEAFF. CDR3 sequence (DNA): TGTGCCAGCAGTGCATCAGGGTGGGACACTGAAGCTTTCTTT. Drawing the rest from reference TRBV28 and TRBJ1-1, the complete variable domain is DVKVTQSSRYLVKRTGEKVFLECVQDMDHENMFWYRQDPGLGLRLIYFSYDVKMKEKGDIPEGYSVSREKKERFSLILESASTNQTSMYLCASSASGWDTEAFFGQGTRLTVV.

The V call is TRBV5-1, the J call TRBJ2-5; maybe TRBD1 (6 bases). Germline V lookup: CDR1 SGHRS, CDR2 YFSETQ. The CDR3 is 13 residues long. V lost 0 bases, J lost 5 bases, and 8 bases lay in between. This CDR3 reads CASSLDRVETQYF. The DNA of the CDR3 is TGCGCCAGCAGCTTGGACAGGGTTGAGACCCAGTACTTC.

The V and J genes are TRBV5-8 and TRBJ2-7; 8 bases match TRBD1. The CDR3 sequence is 15 residues long. The ends lost 2 bases at V and 2 bases at J; junction bases unmatched: 6. Per the germline V gene, CDR1 is SGHTS and CDR2 is YDEGEE. The CDR3 loop reads CASSFRGRGPYEQYF. CDR3 bases: TGTGCCAGCAGCTTCAGGGGGCGCGGCCCCTACGAGCAGTACTTC.

The chain carries TRBV27 and TRBJ1-1; a possible D gene is TRBD1 (5 bases). The CDR3 is 15 amino acids. CDR1 and CDR2 (germline): MNHEY, SMNVEV (reference sequence). The V end was cut by 5 bases, the J end by 4 bases, with 17 bases between. The DNA for the CDR3 is TGTGCCAGCAGTCTTAACGCAGGGTGGGGCACTGAAGCTTTCTTT. Translation: CASSLNAGWGTEAFF.

CDR3 residues: CASSESTGGGYEQYF. CDR3 nucleotides: TGTGCCAGCAGCGAATCGACAGGAGGAGGCTACGAGCAGTACTTC. The chain joins TRBV5-4 to TRBJ2-7; tentatively, D is TRBD1 (6 bases). CDR3 size: 15 residues. V lost 4 bases and J 3 bases, leaving 17 bases between the germline ends. CDR1 and CDR2 (germline): SGHNT, YYREEE (reference sequence).

The chain employs TRBV5-6 and TRBJ1-3, with 7 bases aligning to TRBD1. The V and J ends lost 4 bases and 9 bases, in that order; junction bases with no gene match: 10. The CDR3 is 14 amino acids. From germline, CDR1 is SGHDT and CDR2 YYEEEE. CDR3 DNA: TGTGCCAGCAGCCACCGGACAGGTCGGAGCACCATATATTTT. Translated, it gives CASSHRTGRSTIYF.

The chain carries TRBV6-4 and TRBJ2-2, with 8 bases matching TRBD1. Trimming took 2 bases from V and 8 from J; bases not matched to a gene: 7. This CDR3 is built from 15 residues. The V gene's germline CDR1 is MRHNA and CDR2 SNTAGT. In nucleotides, the CDR3 is TGTGCCAGCAGTGACGAAGCAGGGGGCCAAGGGGAGCTGTTTTTT. Its translation: CASSDEAGGQGELFF.

This clone was recorded once. The chain joins TRBV6-5 to TRBJ2-1, with a tentative D call TRBD1 (6 bases). This CDR3 comprises 14 residues. V lost 6 bases, J lost 5 bases, and 14 bases lay in between. The germline V gene encodes CDR1 MNHEY and CDR2 SVGAGI. The CDR3 region has the DNA TGTGCCAGCAGCGCGACAGGCGGAAACAATGAGCAGTTCTTC. This codes for CASSATGGNNEQFF.

This clone was recorded a few times. The V gene is TRBV19, the J gene TRBJ1-2, with a tentative D call TRBD1 (5 bases). The CDR3 covers 13 residues. Trimming stripped 5 bases from V and 6 bases from J, with 13 bases between. Germline V gene sequence: CDR1 LNHDA, CDR2 SQIVND (reference sequence). CDR3 sequence: CASSWTIGDGYTF. In DNA, the CDR3 is TGTGCCAGTAGTTGGACAATTGGGGATGGCTACACCTTC.

This clone was observed a single time. This chain joins TRBV20-1 and TRBJ2-1; D may be TRBD2 (5 bases). There are 11 residues in the CDR3. The V gene's germline CDR1 is DFQATT and CDR2 SNEGSKA (reference sequence). Trimming removed 5 bases from V and 9 bases from J, with 11 bases in between. Written as DNA, the CDR3 is TGCAGTGCTCTGGGAGCTACTGAGCAGTTCTTC. Amino acid sequence: CSALGATEQFF.

The CDR3 region has the DNA TGTGCCAGCAGCCAGGGACAGGGGAATTTCTACGAGCAGTACTTC. Translating gives CASSQGQGNFYEQYF. The chain combines TRBV7-2 with TRBJ2-7, with TRBD1 matching 10 bases. J gave up 3 bases and V 5 bases, and 7 bases lay outside the gene matches. CDR3 size: 15 residues. Looked up from germline, CDR1 is SGHTA and CDR2 is FQGNSA.

CDR3 region: CASSSQGASETQYF. The CDR3 DNA reads TGTGCCAGCAGCTCCCAGGGCGCGTCAGAGACCCAGTACTTC. The V call is TRBV7-2, the J call TRBJ2-5; possibly TRBD1 for D (5 bases). Per the germline V gene, CDR1 is SGHTA and CDR2 is FQGNSA. The CDR3 loop spans 14 amino acids. V shed 4 bases and J shed 4 bases, with 13 bases lying between them.

The CDR3 DNA reads TGTGCCAGCAGCTTGGAGACAGGGACTGAAGCTTTCTTT. It encodes CASSLETGTEAFF. J is TRBJ1-1 and V is TRBV5-4; 7 positions match TRBD1. The length of the CDR3 is 13 residues. CDR1 and CDR2 from the germline V gene are SGHNT and YYREEE (reference sequence). V lost 0 bases and J lost 5; bases outside the gene matches: 1.

The chain couples TRBV28 to TRBJ1-1; D perhaps matches TRBD1 (6 bases). CDR1 and CDR2 (germline): MDHEN, SYDVKM. Trimming left V 5 bases short and J 5 bases short, with 15 bases between. The length of the CDR3 is 14 residues. CDR3 DNA: TGTGCCAGCAGTCCCCGACAGGCGAGGACTGAAGCTTTCTTT. Its protein product is CASSPRQARTEAFF.

The CDR3 nucleotides are TGTGCCAGCAGCTTGGAGGCCCTAAGCTCCTACGAGCAGTACTTC. It specifies CASSLEALSSYEQYF. V gene TRBV11-2 combines with J gene TRBJ2-7, with D possibly TRBD2 on 5 matching bases. With 3 bases removed from V and 0 bases from J, the gap between germline ends came to 12 bases. CDR1 and CDR2 from the germline V gene are SGHAT and FQNNGV. CDR3 length equals 15 residues.

In its sample, this clone was seen once. J is TRBJ2-7 and V is TRBV7-2, with TRBD1 matching 7 bases. V trimming: 3 bases; J trimming: 6 bases; junction bases outside the gene matches: 14. This CDR3 spans 16 amino acids. Germline loops: CDR1 SGHTA, CDR2 FQGNSA. The CDR3 DNA sequence: TGTGCCAGCAGCTTTATTCCGGGACAGAGGGCCTCCGAGCAGTACTTC. Its protein is CASSFIPGQRASEQYF.

The chain is built from TRBV27 and TRBJ1-1; 8 bases map to TRBD1. Germline CDR1 MNHEY, CDR2 SMNVEV (reference sequence). The CDR3 contains 15 residues. V lost 2 bases and J lost 4; bases outside the gene matches: 6. CDR3 in DNA: TGTGCCAGCAGTTTACAACAGGGGGGTATCACTGAAGCTTTCTTT. It codes for CASSLQQGGITEAFF.

The rearrangement links TRBV30 to TRBJ1-1, with D unresolved. Looked up from germline, CDR1 is GTSNPN and CDR2 is SVGIG (reference sequence). This CDR3 spans 12 amino acids. Deletions cut 6 bases from V and 0 bases from J, with 8 bases between. CDR3: CACTRLNTEAFF. In DNA, the CDR3 is TGTGCCTGCACACGTCTGAACACTGAAGCTTTCTTT.

The count of this clone is one. The chain uses TRBV7-2 and TRBJ1-5, with D uncertain. From germline, CDR1 is SGHTA and CDR2 FQGNSA. Trimming left V 0 bases short and J 1 base short, with 7 bases between. CDR3 length equals 15 residues. The CDR3 DNA sequence: TGTGCCAGCAGCTTAGCGGCGGTCAGCAATCAGCCCCAGCATTTT. Protein: CASSLAAVSNQPQHF.

This clone was counted at least ten times. The rearrangement links TRBV5-5 to TRBJ1-4; 10 positions match TRBD1. Losses at the gene ends were 4 bases for V and 7 bases for J; bases not matched to a gene: 10. Germline V lookup: CDR1 SGHKS, CDR2 YYEKEE (reference sequence). The CDR3 spans 16 residues. CDR3 sequence (DNA): TGTGCCAGCAGCATTCAACCGGGACAGGGGATTGAAAAACTGTTTTTT. It translates to CASSIQPGQGIEKLFF.

This chain uses TRBV6-5 with TRBJ1-5; D ambiguous. Germline V gives CDR1 MNHEY, CDR2 SVGAGI. This CDR3 is 15 amino acids long. V was shortened by 5 bases and J by 2 bases, with 13 bases between the two germline ends. DNA of the CDR3: TGTGCCAGCAGTAAGGGAGGTAGGGGCAATCAGCCCCAGCATTTT. Residues: CASSKGGRGNQPQHF.

The genes are TRBV4-1 and TRBJ1-1, with D unresolved. From germline, CDR1 is MGHRA and CDR2 YSYEKL. The V gene lost 4 bases and the J gene lost 11 bases, with 20 bases spanning the gap. This CDR3 has 14 amino acids. CDR3 in DNA: TGCGCCAGCAGCCCCCAATACGGAGCGGACGGGGCTTTCTTT. It translates to CASSPQYGADGAFF.